This section outlines one T cell receptor (beta chain) sequence together with its context. Its target is not known. The study amplified TCR beta CDR3 regions using RNA transcripts. Second-round multiplex PCR came after first-round RT-PCR with HTBI primers. From the multiplex PCR reads, TCRdb called clonotypes with MiXCR, one entry per CDR3 protein. The repertoire holds about 220,000 distinct CDR3 sequences, with about a fifth as singletons. The data belong to a study of Graves' ophthalmopathy and Graves' hyperthyroidism. Study-level points and caveats: In blood appeared most of the expanded thyroid clonotypes whose frequency exceeded 0.001.

The CDR3 contains 12 residues. Unmatched junction bases numbered 6, after V lost 6 bases and J lost 7 bases. Germline CDR1 reads MNHEY; CDR2 reads SVGEGT. The source of this sequence is a woman in her fifties or sixties with Graves' ophthalmopathy. This chain connects TRBV6-2 or TRBV6-3 to TRBJ2-7, with 7 bases lining up with TRBD1. The sequencing input was peripheral blood. CDR3 protein: CASRNRGREQYF. CDR3 bases: TGTGCCAGCAGAAACAGGGGCCGGGAGCAGTACTTC.